The 14 T cell receptor beta chains listed next were all sequenced from one sample in a study of blood T cell repertoires in COVID-19. Sequencing was performed with immunoSEQ multiplex PCR; in TCRdb, only in-frame clones are kept and a portion is missing. The profile shows about half a million clones, 75% to 90% of them singletons. The sequenced material came from PBMCs or T cells enriched from blood (not recorded which). The receptor source for this set is an older woman who had recovered from COVID-19.

The rearrangement links TRBV10-3 to TRBJ1-6; possibly TRBD1 for D (5 bases). V was shortened by 4 bases and J by 0 bases, with 16 bases between the two germline ends. The CDR3 contains 18 residues. The germline CDR1 and CDR2 sequences are ENHRY and SYGVKD. The CDR3 DNA follows: TGTGCCATCAGTGGGTCCCGACAGCCCTTCTCCTATAATTCACCCCTCCACTTT. Encoded protein: CAISGSRQPFSYNSPLHF.

The CDR3 is CASSTGGGMYNEQFF. The DNA for the CDR3 is TGTGCCAGCAGTACAGGAGGGGGCATGTACAATGAGCAGTTCTTC. This chain uses TRBV5-6 with TRBJ2-1, with D maybe TRBD1 (7 bases). Germline-derived CDR1 and CDR2 are SGHDT and YYEEEE. V shed 5 bases and J shed 4 bases, with 16 bases lying between them. This CDR3 spans 15 amino acids.

V usage is TRBV7-2 and J usage is TRBJ2-7; TRBD2 matches at 10 bases. With 3 bases clipped from V and 0 bases from J, the junction kept 5 bases outside the gene matches. The CDR3 loop spans 16 amino acids. Germline loops: CDR1 SGHTA, CDR2 FQGNSA. CDR3 sequence (DNA): TGTGCCAGCAGCTTTCCAGCGGGGGGGCCCTCCTACGAGCAGTACTTC. Translated, it gives CASSFPAGGPSYEQYF. The whole variable domain, remainder taken from reference TRBV7-2 and TRBJ2-7, is GAGVSQSPSNKVTEKGKDVELRCDPISGHTALYWYRQSLGQGLEFLIYFQGNSAPDKSGLPSDRFSAERTGGSVSTLTIQRTQQEDSAVYLCASSFPAGGPSYEQYFGPGTRLTVT.

This clone was picked up one time. CDR3 nucleotide sequence: TGTGCCAGCAGCGGGGGCGACAGGGTGTGGGGTCCTGACTACAATGAGCAGTTCTTC. It yields the protein CASSGGDRVWGPDYNEQFF. This sequence joins TRBV7-9 and TRBJ2-1, with TRBD1 matching over 7 bases. The J segment lost 3 bases and the V segment lost 5 bases, leaving 19 bases of the junction unmatched. The CDR3 length is 19 residues. Germline V gene sequence: CDR1 SEHNR, CDR2 FQNEAQ (reference sequence).

The chain has TRBV19 and TRBJ1-2, with 8 bases aligning to TRBD1. CDR1 is LNHDA and CDR2 is SQIVND in the germline V gene (reference sequence). CDR3 size: 13 residues. V lost 3 bases to trimming and J lost 8 bases; unmatched junction nucleotides: 5. CDR3 loop: CASSIPRGRGYTF. The DNA for the CDR3 is TGTGCCAGTAGTATCCCCAGGGGGCGCGGCTACACCTTC. The complete variable domain, with remaining parts taken from reference TRBV19 and TRBJ1-2, reads DGGITQSPKYLFRKEGQNVTLSCEQNLNHDAMYWYRQDPGQGLRLIYYSQIVNDFQKGDIAEGYSVSREKKESFPLTVTSAQKNPTAFYLCASSIPRGRGYTFGSGTRLTVV.

This chain joins TRBV7-9 and TRBJ2-7; tentative D call: TRBD1 (7 bases). This CDR3 is 13 amino acids long. The germline V and J ends were trimmed by 3 bases and 5 bases, with 11 bases remaining between them. The germline V gene encodes CDR1 SEHNR and CDR2 FQNEAQ (reference sequence). The CDR3 here is CASSLGRGDEQYF. Written as DNA, the CDR3 is TGTGCCAGCAGCTTGGGCAGGGGGGACGAGCAGTACTTC.

This clone was picked up a small number of times. The chain has TRBV6-5 and TRBJ2-7; 7 nucleotides agree with TRBD1. Per germline, CDR1 MNHEY and CDR2 SVGAGI. V gave up 4 bases and J gave up 3 bases; unmatched junction bases: 6. The CDR3 runs 14 residues. The CDR3 sequence is CASSSRTGFYEQYV. The CDR3 DNA follows: TGTGCCAGCAGTTCAAGGACAGGTTTCTACGAGCAGTACGTC.

The chain links TRBV10-3 to TRBJ1-3; the D gene is possibly TRBD1 (5 bases). This CDR3 has 16 amino acids. Germline V gives CDR1 ENHRY, CDR2 SYGVKD. V dropped 2 bases and J dropped 3 bases, with 14 bases sitting between them. CDR3 amino acids: CAISEVWIQGGNTIYF. The CDR3 DNA reads as TGTGCCATCAGTGAGGTTTGGATTCAGGGTGGAAACACCATATATTTT.

This sequence joins TRBV5-1 and TRBJ1-2; a possible D gene is TRBD1 (6 bases). The V and J ends lost 1 base and 0 bases respectively, with 19 bases between them. CDR1 and CDR2 (germline): SGHRS, YFSETQ. The CDR3 runs to 18 residues. The CDR3 coding sequence is TGCGCCAGCAGCTTGAATTCTCCCGGACAGCGAGCTAACTATGGCTACACCTTC. This sequence encodes CASSLNSPGQRANYGYTF. Filled out from reference TRBV5-1 and TRBJ1-2, the complete variable domain reads KAGVTQTPRYLIKTRGQQVTLSCSPISGHRSVSWYQQTPGQGLQFLFEYFSETQRNKGNFPGRFSGRQFSNSRSEMNVSTLELGDSALYLCASSLNSPGQRANYGYTFGSGTRLTVV.

Of note for this clone: The same CDR3 also results from other DNA sequences found in this sample. The gene calls are TRBV5-4 and TRBJ1-6; 7 bases fit TRBD1. The CDR3 has 16 residues. Germline V gene data show CDR1 as SGHNT and CDR2 as YYREEE (reference sequence). Germline trimming cut 4 bases from V and 7 bases from J; bases unmatched to any gene: 11. This chain's CDR3 is CASSRGASDRNSPLHF. CDR3 nucleotides: TGTGCCAGCAGCCGGGGTGCGTCGGACAGGAATTCACCCCTCCACTTT.

V and J are TRBV21-1 and TRBJ2-7; TRBD1 was called by the table and not checked on the DNA. TRBV21-1 is a known pseudogene. The CDR3 loop spans 16 amino acids. Here the CDR3 DNA reads TGTGCCAGCAGCATGACCGGGACAGGGCGCTCCTACGAGCAGTACGTC. Amino acid sequence: CASSMTGTGRSYEQYV.

This clone was observed once. V gene TRBV29-1 combines with J gene TRBJ1-3; no clear D gene. Germline loops: CDR1 SQVTM, CDR2 ANQGSEA. V lost 3 bases, J lost 0 bases, and 9 bases lay in between. This CDR3 is built from 14 residues. The CDR3: CSVDRQDSGNTIYF. The CDR3 nucleotides are TGCAGCGTTGACAGGCAGGACTCTGGAAACACCATATATTTT.

This clone was seen a handful of times. CDR3 in amino acids: CASNPGVNTEAFF. The CDR3 region has the DNA TGTGCCAGTAACCCGGGGGTAAACACTGAAGCTTTCTTT. The rearrangement links TRBV19 to TRBJ1-1, with D possibly TRBD1 on 5 matching bases. Trimming cost V 7 bases and J 2 bases, with 11 bases left between them. Germline values: CDR1 LNHDA, CDR2 SQIVND (reference sequence). This CDR3 region has 13 residues.

This clone was seen more than once but under ten times. CDR3 sequence: CASRSPRENTEAFF. Written as DNA, the CDR3 is TGTGCCAGCAGAAGCCCCCGGGAGAACACTGAAGCTTTCTTT. This sequence joins TRBV6-5 and TRBJ1-1; no definite D call. CDR3 size: 14 residues. With 6 bases removed from V and 1 base from J, the gap between germline ends came to 12 bases. In germline, CDR1 is MNHEY, CDR2 SVGAGI.